The rows below give T cell receptor beta chains drawn from one sample of a study of technical replicates of blood from several donors. Data came from immunoSEQ multiplex PCR; TCRdb stores just in-frame clones and leaves some out. The data contain about 93,000 clones, approximately 95% of them seen just once; the ten biggest clones take up approximately 0.26%. Material for sequencing was T cells isolated from PBMCs. Source of these receptors: a human donor in good health. CDR3s include the opening cysteine and the closing phenylalanine or tryptophan. D genes are given only for firm matches. The size entry is marked missing in some rows and otherwise reads once, few, many or a size class.

>NA|TRBV2|NA|TRBJ2-7
TGTGCCAGCGGGGCGACCAACTCCTACGAGCAGTACTTC
CASGATNSYEQYF
>NA|TRBV21-1|NA|TRBJ2-6
TGTGCCAGCAGTCTCACCCCCAGACCGGGACTACCAACAATTTCTGGGGCCAACGTCCTGACTTTC
CASSLTPRPGLPTISGANVLTF
>NA|TRBV5-1|TRBD1|TRBJ1-1
TGCGCCAGCAGCTTTAGACAGGGGGAGGACACTGAAGCTTTCTTT
CASSFRQGEDTEAFF
>NA|TRBV15|NA|TRBJ2-2
TGTGCCACCAGCAGAGATAGAGAGCGGAACACCGGGGAGCTGTTTTTT
CATSRDRERNTGELFF
>few|TRBV7-9|NA|TRBJ1-3
TGTGCCAGCAGCTTTGTAGAGGGCAGCACCATATATTTT
CASSFVEGSTIYF
>NA|TRBV7-9|TRBD1|TRBJ1-2
TGTGCCAGCAGCTTAGTAGCCCCCGAGACAGGGAATGGCTACACCTTC
CASSLVAPETGNGYTF
>NA|TRBV4-1|TRBD1|TRBJ2-1
TGCGCCAGCAGCCAAGCTCGGGGACAGGGGTTGAATGAGCAGTTCTTC
CASSQARGQGLNEQFF
>NA|TRBV7-2|TRBD2|TRBJ2-7
TGTGCCAGCAGCCCAAGACTAGCGGGAGGGCACGAGCAGTACTTC
CASSPRLAGGHEQYF
>once|TRBV2|NA|TRBJ1-5
TGTGCCAGCAGATATTATAGCAATCAGCCCCAGCATTTT
CASRYYSNQPQHF
>NA|TRBV5-1|NA|TRBJ2-7
TGCGCCAGCAGCTTGCAGTCCCGCACCTACGAGCAGTACTTC
CASSLQSRTYEQYF
>NA|TRBV5-4|NA|TRBJ1-6
TGTGCCAGCAGCTTTATGGTTTCACAGCATACATATAATTCACCCCTCCACTTT
CASSFMVSQHTYNSPLHF
>NA|TRBV6-5|NA|TRBJ1-2
TGTGCCAGCAGTTACCTAGGACTTTATGGCTACACCTTC
CASSYLGLYGYTF
>NA|TRBV5-1|TRBD1|TRBJ1-2
TGCGCCAGCAGCTTGGAGGGACAGCCAAACTATGGCTACACCTTC
CASSLEGQPNYGYTF
>NA|TRBV15|NA|TRBJ1-1
TGCGCCACCAGCAACCGGACAGATGTGATTACTTTCTTT
CATSNRTDVITFF
>NA|TRBV2|TRBD1|TRBJ2-2
TGTGCCAGCACCGGGACAGGGGGTACCGGGGAGCTGTTTTTT
CASTGTGGTGELFF
>NA|TRBV27|TRBD2|TRBJ2-3
TGTGCCAGCAGGGGGTCAGCGGGGCCTAGCACAGATACGCAGTATTTT
CASRGSAGPSTDTQYF
>NA|TRBV5-1|NA|TRBJ1-4
TGCGCCAGCAGCTCCGGGACTGTCGGTGAAAAACTGTTTTTT
CASSSGTVGEKLFF
>NA|TRBV7-3|TRBD2|TRBJ2-7
TGTGCCAGCAGCCCGGGGGGAGCCTCCTACGAGCAGTACTTC
CASSPGGASYEQYF
>NA|TRBV5-4|TRBD2|TRBJ2-3
TGTGCCAGCAGCTTGGTACTAGCGGGTGTCGTCACAGATACGCAGTATTTT
CASSLVLAGVVTDTQYF
>NA|TRBV5-6|NA|TRBJ2-5
TGTGCCAGCAGCTTGGGTCGGGAAGAGACCCAGTACTTC
CASSLGREETQYF
>NA|TRBV21-1|NA|TRBJ2-5
TGTGCCAGCAGCAACCGAAAGGACACTACAGGGGACCGGGAGACCCAGTACTTC
CASSNRKDTTGDRETQYF
>NA|TRBV5-1|TRBD1|TRBJ2-1
TGCGCCAGCAGCTTGGGGGACAGGGGAGGGTACAATGAGCAGTTCTTC
CASSLGDRGGYNEQFF
>few|TRBV9|NA|TRBJ2-2
TGTGCCAGCAGCGTCACAGGAGACACCGGGGAGCTGTTTTTT
CASSVTGDTGELFF
>NA|TRBV29-1|TRBD2|TRBJ2-7
TGCAGCGTTATACGGGGCGGGAGGAAAGTAGACGAGCAGTACTTC
CSVIRGGRKVDEQYF
>NA|TRBV7-9|TRBD1|TRBJ2-7
TGTGCCAGCAGCCTACTGCCGGGACAGGGAACCTACGAGCAGTACTTC
CASSLLPGQGTYEQYF
>NA|TRBV20-1|NA|TRBJ1-2
TGCAGTGCTAGTTCGGCGGGTGGCTACACCTTC
CSASSAGGYTF
>NA|TRBV7-9|TRBD1|TRBJ1-5
TGTGCCAGCAGCCCTCTGGGACAGGGGGATCAGCCCCAGCATTTT
CASSPLGQGDQPQHF
>NA|TRBV5-1|NA|TRBJ1-1
TGCGCCAGCGGCCGGTCCAGGGAGGGCGCTGAAGCTTTCTTT
CASGRSREGAEAFF
>once|TRBV25-1|NA|TRBJ1-2
TGTGCCAGCAGTGTTCGCCAGGGGAGCTATGGCTACACCTTC
CASSVRQGSYGYTF
>NA|TRBV18|NA|TRBJ2-1
TGTGCCAGCTCACCACCCGGAGGGTCCCCCCGGGACAATGAGCAGTTCTTC
CASSPPGGSPRDNEQFF
>NA|TRBV18|NA|TRBJ2-5
TGTGCCAGCTCACCAAAAGGGGGAGAGACCCAGTACTTC
CASSPKGGETQYF
>NA|TRBV4-1|TRBD1|TRBJ1-2
TGCGCCAGCAGCCAAGTGGGGTTCGGGACAGGGTTGAATGGCTACACCTTC
CASSQVGFGTGLNGYTF
>NA|TRBV27|TRBD1|TRBJ2-1
TGTGCCAGCAGGAGGGACAGCTACAATGAGCAGTTCTTC
CASRRDSYNEQFF
>NA|TRBV5-6|NA|TRBJ2-6
TGTGCCAGCAGCTTGGGCGTACTCTCTGGCTCTGGGGCCAACGTCCTGACTTTC
CASSLGVLSGSGANVLTF
>few|TRBV19|TRBD2|TRBJ2-2
TGTGCCAGTAGTGTTCGGGAGGGAGGAACCGGGGAGCTGTTTTTT
CASSVREGGTGELFF
>NA|TRBV14|NA|TRBJ2-3
TGTGCCAGCAGCCGAGACCACAGAACTCGGCTTCCAGATACGCAGTATTTT
CASSRDHRTRLPDTQYF
>NA|TRBV11-3|NA|TRBJ2-1
TGTGCCAGCAGCTTAGGGGGCCATGAGCAGTTCTTC
CASSLGGHEQFF
>NA|TRBV7-9|NA|TRBJ2-7
TGTGCCAGCAGCCCTTGGCCAGGGGCTTACTACTTC
CASSPWPGAYYF
>once|TRBV5-6|TRBD1|TRBJ1-4
TGTGCCAGCAGCTACGGGACAGGGGTTGGAGAAAAACTGTTTTTT
CASSYGTGVGEKLFF
>few|TRBV7-8|NA|TRBJ1-1
TGTGCCAGCAGCTCCGCGGCAGGGATGAACACTGAAGCTTTCTTT
CASSSAAGMNTEAFF
>NA|TRBV13|TRBD1|TRBJ1-5
TGTGCCAGCAGCCTAGGACAGGGAGTACCCCAGCATTTT
CASSLGQGVPQHF
>NA|TRBV23-1|NA|TRBJ1-4
TGCGCCAGCAGTCGCCCGGGAGTAAGGAGGGAAAAACTGTTTTTT
CASSRPGVRREKLFF
>once|TRBV9|TRBD2|TRBJ2-2
TGTGCCAGCAGTTCCGCTAGCGGGAAGAACACCGGGGAGCTGTTTTTT
CASSSASGKNTGELFF
>few|TRBV7-9|TRBD1|TRBJ1-1
TGTGCCAGCAGCTTGGGACAGGGGGTGAACACTGAAGCTTTCTTT
CASSLGQGVNTEAFF
>NA|TRBV19|TRBD1|TRBJ2-1
TGTGCCAGTAGTATGTTGACAGGGGACTACAATGAGCAGTTCTTC
CASSMLTGDYNEQFF
>NA|TRBV9|TRBD1|TRBJ2-1
TGTGCCAGCAGCGGGGGACAGGGAGGTTTAAATGAGCAGTTCTTC
CASSGGQGGLNEQFF
>NA|TRBV4-1|TRBD2|TRBJ2-7
TGCGCCAGCAGCCAAGGGCTAGCGGGGGGTACCTACGAGCAGTACTTC
CASSQGLAGGTYEQYF
>few|TRBV18|TRBD1|TRBJ1-1
TGTGCCAGCAGCACAGGGGAAAACACTGAAGCTTTCTTT
CASSTGENTEAFF
>NA|TRBV30|TRBD1|TRBJ1-1
TGTATGTCGACAGGGCTGAACACTGAAGCTTTCTTT
CMSTGLNTEAFF
>NA|TRBV7-4|TRBD1|TRBJ1-1
TGTGCCAGCAGCCACGGACAGGGATCGTCCACTGAAGCTTTCTTT
CASSHGQGSSTEAFF
>NA|TRBV28|NA|TRBJ1-5
TGTGCCAGCACCCCGCTACGACAGGTTGGCAATCAGCCCCAGCATTTT
CASTPLRQVGNQPQHF
>NA|TRBV19|TRBD2|TRBJ2-7
TGTGCCAGTAGTATATGGGCTAGCGGCGACTACGAGCAGTACTTC
CASSIWASGDYEQYF
>NA|TRBV5-1|NA|TRBJ1-4
TGCGCCAGCAGGAAACAGGGTTCCGAAAAACTGTTTTTT
CASRKQGSEKLFF